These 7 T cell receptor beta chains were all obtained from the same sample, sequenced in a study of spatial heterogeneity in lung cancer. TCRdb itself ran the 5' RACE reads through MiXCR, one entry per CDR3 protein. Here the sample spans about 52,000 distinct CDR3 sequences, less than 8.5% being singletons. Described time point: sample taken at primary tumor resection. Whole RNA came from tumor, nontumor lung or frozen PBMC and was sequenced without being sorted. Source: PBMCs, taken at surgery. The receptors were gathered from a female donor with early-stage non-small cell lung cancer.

CDR3 amino acids: CASSRTEPETQYF. The CDR3 bases are TGTGCCAGCAGCAGGACCGAGCCGGAGACCCAGTACTTC. This chain joins TRBV11-1 and TRBJ2-5, with D hard to call. The germline gives CDR1 SGHAT, CDR2 FQDESV (reference sequence). The CDR3 extends over 13 amino acids. V lost 5 bases, J lost 5 bases, and 12 bases lay in between. Together with reference TRBV11-1 and TRBJ2-5, the CDR3 gives the full variable domain: EAEVAQSPRYKITEKSQAVAFWCDPISGHATLYWYRQILGQGPELLVQFQDESVVDDSQLPKDRFSAERLKGVDSTLKIQPAELGDSAMYLCASSRTEPETQYFGPGTRLLVL.

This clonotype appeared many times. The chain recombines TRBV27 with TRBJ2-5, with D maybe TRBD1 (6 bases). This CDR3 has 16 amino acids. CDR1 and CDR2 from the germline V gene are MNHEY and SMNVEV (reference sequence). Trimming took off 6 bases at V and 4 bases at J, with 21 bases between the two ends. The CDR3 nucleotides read TGTGCCAGCAGCTCAGGTGGGGGCCGTCAAGGAGAGACCCAGTACTTC. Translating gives CASSSGGGRQGETQYF.

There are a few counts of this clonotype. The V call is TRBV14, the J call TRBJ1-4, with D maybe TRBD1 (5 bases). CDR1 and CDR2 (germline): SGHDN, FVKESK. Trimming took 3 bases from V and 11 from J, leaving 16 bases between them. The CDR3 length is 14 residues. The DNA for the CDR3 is TGTGCCAGCAGCCATATCGACAGACAGCGTAAACTGTTTTTT. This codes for CASSHIDRQRKLFF.

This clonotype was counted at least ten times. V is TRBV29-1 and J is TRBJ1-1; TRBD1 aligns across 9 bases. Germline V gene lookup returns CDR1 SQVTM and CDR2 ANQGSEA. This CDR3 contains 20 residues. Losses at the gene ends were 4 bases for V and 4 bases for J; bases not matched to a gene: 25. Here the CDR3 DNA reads TGCAGCGTTGTTGGCATTAGACGTTTGGGACAGGGCGGGTCGAGCACTGAAGCTTTCTTT. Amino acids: CSVVGIRRLGQGGSSTEAFF.

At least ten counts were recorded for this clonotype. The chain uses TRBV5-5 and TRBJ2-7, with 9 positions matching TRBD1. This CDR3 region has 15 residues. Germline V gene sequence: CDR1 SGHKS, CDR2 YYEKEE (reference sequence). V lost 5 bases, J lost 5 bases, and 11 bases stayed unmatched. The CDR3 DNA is TGTGCCAGCAGGCACGCCGGGACAGGGTCCCACGAGCAGTACTTC. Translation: CASRHAGTGSHEQYF.

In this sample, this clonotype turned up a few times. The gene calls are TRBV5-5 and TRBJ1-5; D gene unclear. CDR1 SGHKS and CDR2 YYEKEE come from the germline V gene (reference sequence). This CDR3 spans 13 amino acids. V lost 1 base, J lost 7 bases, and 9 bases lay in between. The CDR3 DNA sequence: TGTGCCAGCAGCTTGAGGATCGGGCAGCCCCAGCATTTT. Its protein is CASSLRIGQPQHF.

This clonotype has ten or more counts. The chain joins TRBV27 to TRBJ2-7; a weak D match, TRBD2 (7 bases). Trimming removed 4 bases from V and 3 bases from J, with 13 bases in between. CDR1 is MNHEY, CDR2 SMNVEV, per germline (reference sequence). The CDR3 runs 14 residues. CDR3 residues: CASSWGGANYEQYF. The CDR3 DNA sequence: TGTGCCAGCAGTTGGGGGGGCGCCAACTACGAGCAGTACTTC.